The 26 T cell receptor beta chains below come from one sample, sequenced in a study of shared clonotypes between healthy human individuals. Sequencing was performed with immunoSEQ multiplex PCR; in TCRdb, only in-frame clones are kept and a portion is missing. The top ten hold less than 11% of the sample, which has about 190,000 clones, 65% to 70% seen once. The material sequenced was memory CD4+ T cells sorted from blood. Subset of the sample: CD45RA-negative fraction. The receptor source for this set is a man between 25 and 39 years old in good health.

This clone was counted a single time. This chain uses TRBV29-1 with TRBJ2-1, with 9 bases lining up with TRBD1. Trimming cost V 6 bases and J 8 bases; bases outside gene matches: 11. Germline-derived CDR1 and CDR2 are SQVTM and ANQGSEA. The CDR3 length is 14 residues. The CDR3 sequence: CSVRTGEVLDEQFF. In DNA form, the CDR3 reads TGCAGCGTGAGGACAGGGGAGGTCTTGGATGAGCAGTTCTTC.

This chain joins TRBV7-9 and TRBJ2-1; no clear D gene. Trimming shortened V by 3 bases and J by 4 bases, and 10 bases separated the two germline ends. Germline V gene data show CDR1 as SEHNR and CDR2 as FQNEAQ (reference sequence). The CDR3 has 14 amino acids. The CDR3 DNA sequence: TGTGCCAGCAGCTTGGGCGAGATTTACAATGAGCAGTTCTTC. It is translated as CASSLGEIYNEQFF.

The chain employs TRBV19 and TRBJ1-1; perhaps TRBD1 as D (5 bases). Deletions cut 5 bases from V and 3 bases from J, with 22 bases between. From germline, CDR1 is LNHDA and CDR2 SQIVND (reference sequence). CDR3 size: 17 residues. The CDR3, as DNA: TGTGCCAGTAGTGAAGTTAGGTCGGCAGGGTTGTACACTGAAGCTTTCTTT. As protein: CASSEVRSAGLYTEAFF.

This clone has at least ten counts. The CDR3 region has the DNA TGTGCCAGCACCACCCCGGGGTTGTACGAGCAGTACTTC. Its protein is CASTTPGLYEQYF. The rearrangement uses TRBV28 and TRBJ2-7, with D perhaps matching TRBD2 (5 bases). The germline V and J ends were trimmed by 7 bases and 4 bases, with 14 bases remaining between them. Per the germline V gene, CDR1 is MDHEN and CDR2 is SYDVKM. The CDR3 is 13 residues long.

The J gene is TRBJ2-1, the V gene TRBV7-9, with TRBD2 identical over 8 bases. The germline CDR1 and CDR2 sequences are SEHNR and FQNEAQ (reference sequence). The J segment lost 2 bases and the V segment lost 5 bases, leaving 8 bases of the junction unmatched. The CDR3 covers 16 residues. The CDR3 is CASSLLAGLAYNEQFF. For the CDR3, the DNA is TGTGCCAGCAGCCTCTTAGCGGGACTAGCCTACAATGAGCAGTTCTTC.

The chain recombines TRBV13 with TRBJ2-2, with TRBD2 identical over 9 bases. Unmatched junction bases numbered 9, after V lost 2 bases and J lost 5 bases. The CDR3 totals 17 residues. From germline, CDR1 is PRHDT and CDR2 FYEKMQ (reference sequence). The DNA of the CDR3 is TGTGCCAGCAGCTTAAGCATAGCGGGAGTAGGGACCGGGGAGCTGTTTTTT. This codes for CASSLSIAGVGTGELFF.

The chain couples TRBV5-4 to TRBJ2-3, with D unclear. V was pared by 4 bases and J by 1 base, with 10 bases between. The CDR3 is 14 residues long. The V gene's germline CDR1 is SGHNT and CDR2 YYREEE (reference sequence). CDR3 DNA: TGTGCCAGCAGCACTCCCCAGGGCACAGATACGCAGTATTTT. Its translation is CASSTPQGTDTQYF.

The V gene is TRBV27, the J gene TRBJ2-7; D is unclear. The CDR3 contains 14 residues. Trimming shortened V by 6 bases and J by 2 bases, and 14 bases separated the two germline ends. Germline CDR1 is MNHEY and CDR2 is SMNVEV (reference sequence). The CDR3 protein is CASRYGSVPYEQYF. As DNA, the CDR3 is TGTGCCAGCAGGTACGGTTCGGTTCCCTACGAGCAGTACTTC.

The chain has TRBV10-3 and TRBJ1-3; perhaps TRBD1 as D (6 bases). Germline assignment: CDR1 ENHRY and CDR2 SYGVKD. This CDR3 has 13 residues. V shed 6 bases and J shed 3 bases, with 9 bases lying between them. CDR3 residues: CAISQDSGNTIYF. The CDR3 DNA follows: TGTGCCATCAGCCAGGACAGTGGAAACACCATATATTTT.

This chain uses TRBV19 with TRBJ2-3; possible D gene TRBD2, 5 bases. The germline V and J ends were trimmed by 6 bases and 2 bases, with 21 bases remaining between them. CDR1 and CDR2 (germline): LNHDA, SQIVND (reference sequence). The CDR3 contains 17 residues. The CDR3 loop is CASSPLGSRLSTDTQYF. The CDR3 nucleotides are TGTGCCAGTAGCCCCCTCGGCAGCCGACTATCCACAGATACGCAGTATTTT.

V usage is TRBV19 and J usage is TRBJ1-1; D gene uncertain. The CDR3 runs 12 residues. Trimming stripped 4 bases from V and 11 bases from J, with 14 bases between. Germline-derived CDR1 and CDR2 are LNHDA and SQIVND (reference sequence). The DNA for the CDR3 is TGTGCCAGTAGTAGGGCAGACTCCTCGGCTTTCTTT. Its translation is CASSRADSSAFF. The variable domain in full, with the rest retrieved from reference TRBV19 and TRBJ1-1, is DGGITQSPKYLFRKEGQNVTLSCEQNLNHDAMYWYRQDPGQGLRLIYYSQIVNDFQKGDIAEGYSVSREKKESFPLTVTSAQKNPTAFYLCASSRADSSAFFGQGTRLTVV.

CDR3 sequence: CASSRGAGQETQYF. The DNA of the CDR3 is TGTGCCAGCTCCCGGGGGGCAGGCCAAGAGACCCAGTACTTC. J is TRBJ2-5 and V is TRBV18; D may be TRBD2 (7 bases). CDR1 and CDR2 from the germline V gene are KGHSH and LQKENI. V was shortened by 6 bases and J by 1 base, with 12 bases between the two germline ends. CDR3 length: 14 amino acids.

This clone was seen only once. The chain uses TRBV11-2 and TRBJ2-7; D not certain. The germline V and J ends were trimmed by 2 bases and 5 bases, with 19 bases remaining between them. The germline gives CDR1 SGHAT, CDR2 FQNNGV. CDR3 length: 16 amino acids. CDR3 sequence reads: CASSLLSGGLSDEQYF. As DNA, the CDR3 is TGTGCCAGCAGCTTATTATCGGGTGGCCTGAGTGACGAGCAGTACTTC.

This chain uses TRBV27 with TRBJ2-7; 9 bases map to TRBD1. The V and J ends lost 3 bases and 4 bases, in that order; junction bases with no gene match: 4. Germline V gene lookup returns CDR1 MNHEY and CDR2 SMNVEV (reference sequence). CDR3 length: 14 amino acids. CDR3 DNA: TGTGCCAGCAGTTTTTGGGACAGGGTTTACGAGCAGTACTTC. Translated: CASSFWDRVYEQYF.

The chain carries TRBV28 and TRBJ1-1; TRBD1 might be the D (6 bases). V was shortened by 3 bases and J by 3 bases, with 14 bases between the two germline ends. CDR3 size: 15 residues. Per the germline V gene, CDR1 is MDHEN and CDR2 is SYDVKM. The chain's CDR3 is CASSFPGEGDTEAFF. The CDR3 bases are TGTGCCAGCAGTTTTCCAGGGGAGGGAGACACTGAAGCTTTCTTT.

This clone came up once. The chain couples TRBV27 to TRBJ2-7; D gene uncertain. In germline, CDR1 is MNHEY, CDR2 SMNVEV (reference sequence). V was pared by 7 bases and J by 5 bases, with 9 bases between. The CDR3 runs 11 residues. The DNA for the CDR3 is TGTGCCAGCAAGTCCGTCCACGAGCAGTACTTC. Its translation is CASKSVHEQYF.

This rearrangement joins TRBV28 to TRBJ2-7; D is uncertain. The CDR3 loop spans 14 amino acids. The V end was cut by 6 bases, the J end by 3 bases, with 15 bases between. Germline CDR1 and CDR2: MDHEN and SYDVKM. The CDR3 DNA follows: TGTGCCAGCAGAACCATGGGCTACGGCTACGAGCAGTACTTC. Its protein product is CASRTMGYGYEQYF.

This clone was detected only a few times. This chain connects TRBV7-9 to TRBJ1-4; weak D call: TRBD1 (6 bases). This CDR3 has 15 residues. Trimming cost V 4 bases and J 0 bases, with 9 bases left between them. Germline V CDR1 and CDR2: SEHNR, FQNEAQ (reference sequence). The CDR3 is CASSSGQATNEKLFF. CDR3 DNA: TGTGCCAGCAGCTCGGGACAAGCAACTAATGAAAAACTGTTTTTT.

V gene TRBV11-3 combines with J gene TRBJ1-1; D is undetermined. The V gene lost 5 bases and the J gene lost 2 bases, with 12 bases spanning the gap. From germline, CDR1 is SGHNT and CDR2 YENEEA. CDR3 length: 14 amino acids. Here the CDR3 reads CASSIGSRNTEAFF. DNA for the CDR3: TGTGCCAGCAGCATCGGTTCTCGAAACACTGAAGCTTTCTTT.

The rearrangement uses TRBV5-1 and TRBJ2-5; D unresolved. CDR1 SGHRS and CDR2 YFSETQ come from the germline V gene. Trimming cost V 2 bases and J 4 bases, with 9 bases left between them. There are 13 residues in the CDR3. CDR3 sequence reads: CASSFSVGETQYF. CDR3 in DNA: TGCGCCAGCAGCTTCTCGGTGGGAGAGACCCAGTACTTC.

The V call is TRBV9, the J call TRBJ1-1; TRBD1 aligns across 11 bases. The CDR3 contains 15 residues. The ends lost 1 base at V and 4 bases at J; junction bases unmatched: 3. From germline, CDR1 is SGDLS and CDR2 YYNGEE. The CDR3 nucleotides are TGTGCCAGCAGCGTAAGCGGGACAGGGGGCACTGAAGCTTTCTTT. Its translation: CASSVSGTGGTEAFF.

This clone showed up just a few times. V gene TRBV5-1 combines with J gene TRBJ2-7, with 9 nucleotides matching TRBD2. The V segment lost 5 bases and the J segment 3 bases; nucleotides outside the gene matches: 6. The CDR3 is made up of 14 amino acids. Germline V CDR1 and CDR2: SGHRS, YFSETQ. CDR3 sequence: CASRVIAGDYEQYF. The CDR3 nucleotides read TGCGCCAGCAGGGTGATAGCGGGAGACTACGAGCAGTACTTC.

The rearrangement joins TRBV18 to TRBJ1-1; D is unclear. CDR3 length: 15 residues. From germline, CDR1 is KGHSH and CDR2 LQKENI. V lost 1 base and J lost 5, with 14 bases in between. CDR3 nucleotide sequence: TGTGCCAGCTCACCACGAAGGAGCGGGTTGACTGAAGCTTTCTTT. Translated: CASSPRRSGLTEAFF.

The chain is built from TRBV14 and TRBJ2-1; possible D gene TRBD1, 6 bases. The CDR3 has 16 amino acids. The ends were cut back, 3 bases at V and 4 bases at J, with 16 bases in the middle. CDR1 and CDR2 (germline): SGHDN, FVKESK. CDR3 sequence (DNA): TGTGCCAGCAGCCACAGGCAACAGGGATCTTACAATGAGCAGTTCTTC. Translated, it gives CASSHRQQGSYNEQFF. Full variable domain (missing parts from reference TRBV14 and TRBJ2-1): EAGVTQFPSHSVIEKGQTVTLRCDPISGHDNLYWYRRVMGKEIKFLLHFVKESKQDESGMPNNRFLAERTGGTYSTLKVQPAELEDSGVYFCASSHRQQGSYNEQFFGPGTRLTVL.

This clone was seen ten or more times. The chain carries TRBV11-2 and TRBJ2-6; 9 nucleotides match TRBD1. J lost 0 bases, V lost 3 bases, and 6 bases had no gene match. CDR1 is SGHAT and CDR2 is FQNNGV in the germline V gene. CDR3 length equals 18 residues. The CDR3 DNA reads TGTGCCAGCAGCTTGGGACAGGGATTCTTCTCTGGGGCCAACGTCCTGACTTTC. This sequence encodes CASSLGQGFFSGANVLTF.

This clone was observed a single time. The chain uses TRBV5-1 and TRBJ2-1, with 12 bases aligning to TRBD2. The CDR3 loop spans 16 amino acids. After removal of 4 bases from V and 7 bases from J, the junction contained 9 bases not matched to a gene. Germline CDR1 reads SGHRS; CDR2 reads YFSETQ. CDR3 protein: CASSPFTSGRTNEQFF. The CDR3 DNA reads TGCGCCAGCAGCCCTTTTACTAGCGGGAGGACGAATGAGCAGTTCTTC.